The sequence of this TCR beta chain was determined in a study of blood T cell repertoires in COVID-19. Turning to the study itself: Material from acute and convalescent COVID-19 was sourced from the United States, Italy and Spain. PBMCs, B-cell-depleted T cells, or T cells were the source of the cDNA or gDNA that made up the material.

This clone is a singleton in its sample. The CDR3 extends over 15 amino acids. Germline assignment: CDR1 MNHEY and CDR2 SVGAGI. Trimming stripped 3 bases from V and 2 bases from J, with 11 bases between. Original analysis: Reference gene primer amplification gave estimated nucleated cell counts. This table comes from immunoSEQ multiplex PCR, and its TCRdb copy is limited to in-frame clones, with some not included. Clone size and V and J calls were adopted from that table, with D and trimming inferred from the DNA. The sample carries tens of thousands of clones, around 90% recorded once. Sequenced material: peripheral blood. The rearrangement uses TRBV6-5 and TRBJ2-1; D is possibly TRBD1 (5 bases). The sequence was obtained from a man aged 55 to 70 with acute or convalescent COVID-19. The CDR3 nucleotides are TGTGCCAGCAGTTATAATCTGGGGCCCTACAATGAGCAGTTCTTC. Amino acids: CASSYNLGPYNEQFF.